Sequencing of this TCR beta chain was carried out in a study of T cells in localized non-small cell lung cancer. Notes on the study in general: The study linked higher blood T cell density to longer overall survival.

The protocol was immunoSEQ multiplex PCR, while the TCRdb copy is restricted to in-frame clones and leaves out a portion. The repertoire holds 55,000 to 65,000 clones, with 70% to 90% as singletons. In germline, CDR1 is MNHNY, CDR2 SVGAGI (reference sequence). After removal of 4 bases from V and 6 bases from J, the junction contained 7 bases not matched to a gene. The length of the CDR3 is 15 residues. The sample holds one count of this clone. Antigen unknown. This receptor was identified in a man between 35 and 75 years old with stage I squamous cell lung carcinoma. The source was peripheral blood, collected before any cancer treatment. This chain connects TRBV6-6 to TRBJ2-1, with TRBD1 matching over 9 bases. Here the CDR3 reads CASSSPGQGRNEQFF. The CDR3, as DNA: TGTGCCAGCAGTTCCCCGGGACAGGGTCGCAATGAGCAGTTCTTC.